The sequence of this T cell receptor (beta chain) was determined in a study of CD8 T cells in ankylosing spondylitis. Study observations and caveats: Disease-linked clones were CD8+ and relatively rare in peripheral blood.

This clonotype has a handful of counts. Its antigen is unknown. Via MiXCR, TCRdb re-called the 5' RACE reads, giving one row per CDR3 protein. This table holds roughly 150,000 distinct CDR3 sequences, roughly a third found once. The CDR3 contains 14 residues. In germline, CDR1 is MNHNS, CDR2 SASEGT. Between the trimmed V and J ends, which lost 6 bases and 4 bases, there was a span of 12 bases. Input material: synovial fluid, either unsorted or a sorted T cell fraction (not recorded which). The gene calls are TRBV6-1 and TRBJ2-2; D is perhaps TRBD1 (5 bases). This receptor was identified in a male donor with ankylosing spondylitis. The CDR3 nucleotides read TGTGCCAGCAGCAGGACAATGAGCACCGGGGAGCTGTTTTTT. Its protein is CASSRTMSTGELFF.